This entry is about one T cell receptor (beta chain). This clone was observed a handful of times. It has no known antigen specificity. No base qualities exist here, and no much larger clone lies one base off it. TCRbeta CDR3 regions were amplified from genomic DNA by means of the immunoSEQ Assay, a bias-controlled multiplex PCR. Processing in the source paper ran as follows. Within the assay, amplification of reference gene primers was used to estimate how many nucleated cells each sample contained. To quantify the absolute abundance of each unique TCRbeta CDR3 rearrangement, sequence reads were collapsed and filtered. For each sample, productive Simpson clonality was calculated as the square root of Simpson's diversity index over productive rearrangements. TCRdb re-hosts the immuneACCESS table, in-frame sequences only. Its copies lack some clones; in the studies checked, an unresolved V gene accounts for under half of them, and the cause for the rest is not known. V, J and clone size reflect that table, while D and trimming were determined from the DNA. This sample has 150,000 or so clones in its table, and less than 85% of those were observed once. In total, the top ten clones hold 3% of the sample.

This sample is drawn from a study of blood T cell repertoires in COVID-19 (TCRdb year 2020). About the investigation overall: Collaborator samples came from the United States, Italy and Spain and covered acute and convalescent phases of COVID-19. The material from the prospective study consisted of cDNA or gDNA derived from T cells, B-cell-depleted T cells, or PBMCs. Subjects who had been exposed to COVID-19, were actively infected with it, or had recovered from it provided the deeply sampled blood TCRbeta repertoires that made up the dataset. The repertoires were made available in a free public database intended to serve as a resource for research on the immune response to SARS-CoV-2. Samples were obtained from the ongoing ImmuneRACE study (first 160 participants) and from 1,254 subjects provided by 6 global collaborators. Nearly every sample came with metadata listing a de-identified subject ID, COVID-19 status, age in years and sex. HLA class I and class II types, where available, came from metadata supplied by the sample provider rather than from assay-based typing. What the authors observed across the whole study: The quantity of clinical and demographic metadata differed by source and by participant and was supplied without curation.

Collaborating institutions collected whole blood in K2EDTA tubes following their own protocols. Collaborator samples were shipped for TCRbeta analysis as frozen whole blood, isolated PBMCs, or DNA extracted from either sample type. After removal of 3 bases from V and 3 bases from J, the junction retains 10 bases not matched to a gene. Reading the germline V gene (reference sequence) gives CDR1 GTSNPN and CDR2 SVGIG. Reading from cysteine to phenylalanine, the CDR3 counts 15 amino acids. The only DNA kept is the CDR3, 45 bases in frame from the first base. This clonotype originated in a woman older than 75 with acute or convalescent COVID-19. The receptor chain draws on TRBV30 and TRBJ1-1, with TRBD1 matching 7 junction bases. The sequenced sample was peripheral blood. The CDR3 in this case is CAWRHKGARDTEAFF. The sequenced DNA: TGTGCCTGGAGGCATAAGGGGGCGCGCGACACTGAAGCTTTCTTT. The CDR3 plus the reference TRBV30 and TRBJ1-1 genes for the other parts give the full variable domain: SQTIHQWPATLVQPVGSPLSLECTVEGTSNPNLYWYRQAAGRGLQLLFYSVGIGQISSEVPQNLSASRPQDRQFILSSKKLLLSDSGFYLCAWRHKGARDTEAFFGQGTRLTVV.